One T cell receptor beta chain is described in this entry. Its antigen is unknown. The sample belongs to a study of OX40 agonist ivuxolimab in advanced cancers. Overall study context: Patients treated during dose escalation were battling hepatocellular carcinoma, melanoma, renal cell or head and neck cancer. Among those treated, three patients had partial responses, one with hepatocellular carcinoma and two with cutaneous melanoma. Treatment received earlier with anti-PD-1, anti-PD-L1 or anti-CTLA-4 agents was allowed, and approximately 40% had some. General study results and limits: Blood T cells, both CD4+ and CD8+, expanded clonally by week 6 at 0.1 to 3.0 mg/kg.

Germline V gene data show CDR1 as SGHVS and CDR2 as FQNEAQ. The CDR3 is made up of 14 amino acids. Trimming removed 1 base at V and 3 bases at J, with 10 bases between. Generated by immunoSEQ multiplex PCR, the TCRdb table keeps only in-frame clones and is missing some. This sample has roughly 23,000 clones, with over 75% found just once. This specimen consisted of CD4+ or CD8+ T cells sorted from blood, obtained in a trial of the OX40 agonist ivuxolimab. The rearrangement uses TRBV7-8 and TRBJ2-7; tentatively, D is TRBD1 (5 bases). The receptor was isolated from an adult with an advanced solid tumor such as melanoma, head and neck, liver or kidney cancer. CDR3 nucleotide sequence: TGTGCCAGCAGCTTAGTAACAGGAAACTACGAGCAGTACTTC. Protein sequence: CASSLVTGNYEQYF.